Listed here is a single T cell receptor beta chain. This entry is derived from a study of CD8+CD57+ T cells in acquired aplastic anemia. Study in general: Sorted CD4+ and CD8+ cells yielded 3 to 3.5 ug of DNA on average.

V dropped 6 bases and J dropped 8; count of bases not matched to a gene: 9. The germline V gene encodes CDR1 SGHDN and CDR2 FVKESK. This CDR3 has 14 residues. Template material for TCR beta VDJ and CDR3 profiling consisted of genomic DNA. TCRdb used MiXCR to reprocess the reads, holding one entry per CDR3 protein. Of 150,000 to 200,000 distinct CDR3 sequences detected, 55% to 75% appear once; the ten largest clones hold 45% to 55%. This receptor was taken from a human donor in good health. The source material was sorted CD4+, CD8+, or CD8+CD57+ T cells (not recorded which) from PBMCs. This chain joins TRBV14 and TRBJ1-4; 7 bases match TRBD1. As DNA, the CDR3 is TGTGCCAGCAGTGATAGACAGGGAGGCGAAAAACTGTTTTTT. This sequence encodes CASSDRQGGEKLFF.